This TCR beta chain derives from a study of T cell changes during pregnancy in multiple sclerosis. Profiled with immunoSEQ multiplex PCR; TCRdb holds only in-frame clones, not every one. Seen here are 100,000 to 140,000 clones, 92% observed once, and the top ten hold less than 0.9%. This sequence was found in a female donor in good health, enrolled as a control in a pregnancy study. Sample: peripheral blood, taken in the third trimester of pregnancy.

This CDR3 is CASSLVRDSYEQYF. In DNA form, the CDR3 reads TGTGCCAGCAGCTTAGTCAGGGACTCCTACGAGCAGTACTTC. This rearrangement joins TRBV7-2 to TRBJ2-7, with D perhaps TRBD1 (5 bases). In germline, CDR1 is SGHTA, CDR2 FQGNSA. The CDR3 has 14 residues. The V end lost 1 base, the J end lost 0 bases, and 7 bases lay between the germline ends.